A single TCR beta chain is shown here with its context. Isolated RNA was reverse transcribed in full, so expressed TCRB transcripts were sequenced. This table comes from immunoSEQ multiplex PCR, and its TCRdb copy is limited to in-frame clones, with some not included. The table includes around 430,000 clones, approximately 28% detected once. Between the trimmed V and J ends, which lost 1 base and 2 bases, there was a span of 8 bases. Germline V gene lookup returns CDR1 SGHAT and CDR2 FQNNGV. The length of the CDR3 is 15 residues. Blood was drawn once from each donor into heparinised tubes. The draws averaged about 120 mL. This specimen belongs to a study of beta chain features in type 1 diabetes.

This TCR was recovered from a man younger than 30 in good health. Sequencing used naive CD4+ T cells from blood. V usage is TRBV11-2 and J usage is TRBJ2-2; D not resolved. CDR3 sequence reads: CASSLVRINTGELFF. In DNA form, the CDR3 reads TGTGCCAGCAGCTTAGTTCGGATTAACACCGGGGAGCTGTTTTTT.